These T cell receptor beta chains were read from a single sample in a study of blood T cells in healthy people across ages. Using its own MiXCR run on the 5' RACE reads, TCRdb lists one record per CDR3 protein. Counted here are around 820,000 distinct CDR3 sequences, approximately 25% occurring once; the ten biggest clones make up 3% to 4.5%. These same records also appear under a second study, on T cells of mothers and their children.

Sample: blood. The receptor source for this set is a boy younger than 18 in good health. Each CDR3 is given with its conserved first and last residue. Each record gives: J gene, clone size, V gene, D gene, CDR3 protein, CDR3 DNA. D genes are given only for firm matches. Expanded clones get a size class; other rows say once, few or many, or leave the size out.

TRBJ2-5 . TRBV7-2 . CASSQTSWGETQYF TGTGCCAGCAGCCAGACATCTTGGGGGGAGACCCAGTACTTC
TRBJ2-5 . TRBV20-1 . CSASSLGGYQETQYF TGCAGTGCTAGTTCTTTAGGGGGGTACCAAGAGACCCAGTACTTC
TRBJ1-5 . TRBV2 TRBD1 CASRRGQGNQPQHF TGTGCCAGCAGGAGGGGACAGGGCAATCAGCCCCAGCATTTT
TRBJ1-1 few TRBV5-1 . CASSLAPKGQTALKAFF TGCGCCAGCAGCTTGGCCCCCAAGGGTCAAACGGCCCTGAAAGCTTTCTTT
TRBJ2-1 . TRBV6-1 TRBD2 CASSEVPESGTIPNEQFF TGTGCCAGCAGTGAAGTCCCAGAAAGCGGGACTATACCCAATGAGCAGTTCTTC
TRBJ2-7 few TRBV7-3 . CASSSRRADEQYF TGTGCCAGCAGCTCCCGGAGGGCCGACGAGCAGTACTTC
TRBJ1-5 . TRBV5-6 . CASSSGLSNQPQHF TGTGCCAGCAGCTCCGGACTGAGCAATCAGCCCCAGCATTTT
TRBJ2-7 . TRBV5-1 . CASSLGSLGEQYF TGCGCCAGCAGCTTGGGGTCCTTGGGAGAGCAGTACTTC
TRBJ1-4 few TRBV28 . CASSFGQLREKLFF TGTGCCAGCAGTTTTGGACAGCTACGTGAAAAACTGTTTTTT
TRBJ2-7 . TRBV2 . CASKNRAYEQYF TGTGCCAGCAAGAACAGAGCCTACGAGCAGTACTTC
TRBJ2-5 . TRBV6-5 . CASSRQEKETQYF TGTGCCAGCAGTAGACAGGAAAAAGAGACCCAGTACTTC
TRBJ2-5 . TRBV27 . CASMNTIQETQYF TGTGCCAGCATGAACACGATACAAGAGACCCAGTACTTC
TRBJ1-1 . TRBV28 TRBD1 CASRPARTGVFGEAFF TGTGCCAGCAGGCCTGCGCGGACAGGGGTGTTCGGTGAAGCTTTCTTT
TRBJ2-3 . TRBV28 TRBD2 CASSLWTLAGDPTDTQYF TGTGCCAGCAGTTTATGGACCCTAGCGGGAGATCCCACAGATACGCAGTATTTT
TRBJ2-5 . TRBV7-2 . CASSLAWDTDQETQYF TGTGCCAGCAGCTTAGCCTGGGACACGGACCAAGAGACCCAGTACTTC
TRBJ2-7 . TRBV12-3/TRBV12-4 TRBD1 CASRTGLFYEQYF TGTGCCAGCAGGACAGGGTTATTCTACGAGCAGTACTTC
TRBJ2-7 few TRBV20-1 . CSARDRFPYEQYF TGCAGTGCTAGAGACCGATTCCCCTACGAGCAGTACTTC
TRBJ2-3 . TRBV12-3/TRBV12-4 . CASSQKGGGDTQYF TGTGCCAGCAGCCAGAAAGGGGGAGGTGATACGCAGTATTTT
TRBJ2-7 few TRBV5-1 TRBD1 CASSYTTGGHYEQYF TGCGCCAGCAGCTATACGACAGGGGGCCATTACGAGCAGTACTTC
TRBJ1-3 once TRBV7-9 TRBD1 CASSPSGQGNTIYF TGTGCCAGCAGCCCATCGGGACAGGGCAACACCATATATTTT
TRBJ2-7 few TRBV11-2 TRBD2 CASSTRLAGVPEQYF TGTGCCAGCAGCACAAGACTAGCGGGAGTTCCCGAGCAGTACTTC
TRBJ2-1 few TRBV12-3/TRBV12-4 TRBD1 CASRNSGTGYEQFF TGTGCCAGCAGGAACTCCGGGACAGGGTATGAGCAGTTCTTC
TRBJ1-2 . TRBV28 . CASSLLVYYGYTF TGTGCCAGCAGTTTACTGGTTTACTATGGCTACACCTTC
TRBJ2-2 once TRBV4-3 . CASSQAIRRGTGELFF TGCGCCAGCAGCCAAGCAATAAGACGGGGCACCGGGGAGCTGTTTTTT
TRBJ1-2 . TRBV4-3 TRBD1 CASSLQVAVADRDDYGYTF TGCGCCAGCAGCCTCCAAGTGGCGGTTGCGGACAGGGATGACTATGGCTACACCTTC
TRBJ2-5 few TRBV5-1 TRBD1 CASGQVETQYF TGCGCCAGCGGACAGGTGGAGACCCAGTACTTC
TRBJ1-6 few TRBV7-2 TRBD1 CASSRNGTADSPLHF TGTGCCAGCAGCCGAAACGGGACAGCAGATTCACCCCTCCACTTT
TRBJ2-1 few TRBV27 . CASSFGTFNEQFF TGTGCCAGCAGTTTCGGCACCTTCAATGAGCAGTTCTTC
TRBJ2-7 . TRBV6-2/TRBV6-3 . CASSYLSIHEQYF TGTGCCAGCAGTTACCTTAGCATCCACGAGCAGTACTTC
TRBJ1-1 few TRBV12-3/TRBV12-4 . CASTKGTEALF TGTGCCAGCACGAAGGGAACTGAAGCTCTCTTT
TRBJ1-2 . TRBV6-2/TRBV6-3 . CASSRPGYTF TGTGCCAGCAGTAGGCCGGGCTACACCTTC
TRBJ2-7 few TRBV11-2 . CASSLVLTNTYEQYF TGTGCCAGCAGCTTAGTTTTGACTAATACCTACGAGCAGTACTTC
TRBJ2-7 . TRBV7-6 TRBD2 CASSFALAGYEQYF TGTGCCAGCAGCTTTGCGCTAGCGGGTTACGAGCAGTACTTC
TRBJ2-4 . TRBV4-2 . CASSQDFSSGGNIQYF TGTGCCAGCAGCCAAGATTTCTCCTCCGGGGGAAACATTCAGTACTTC
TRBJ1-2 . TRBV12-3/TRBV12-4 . CASSPTSNYGYTF TGTGCCAGCAGTCCGACAAGTAACTATGGCTACACCTTC
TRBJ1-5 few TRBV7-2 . CASSLQGINQPQHF TGTGCCAGCAGCTTGCAGGGGATAAATCAGCCCCAGCATTTT
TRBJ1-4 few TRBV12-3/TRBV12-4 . CASSSAPIGLFF TGTGCCAGCAGTTCCGCCCCAATCGGACTGTTTTTT
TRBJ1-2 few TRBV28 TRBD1 CASSPILRRTGRANLNYGYTF TGTGCCAGCAGTCCGATACTCCGACGGACAGGGAGGGCAAATCTAAACTATGGCTACACCTTC
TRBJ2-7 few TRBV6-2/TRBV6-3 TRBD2 CASQSSTSGSVGEQYF TGTGCCAGCCAAAGCTCGACTAGCGGGAGTGTGGGTGAGCAGTACTTC
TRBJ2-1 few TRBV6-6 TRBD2 CASSWGRTSISDEQFF TGTGCCAGCAGTTGGGGCCGGACTAGTATTTCCGATGAGCAGTTCTTC
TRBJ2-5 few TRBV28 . CASSAEMYWETQYF TGTGCCAGCAGTGCCGAGATGTACTGGGAGACCCAGTACTTC
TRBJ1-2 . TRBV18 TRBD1 CASSTRQGDDGYTF TGTGCCAGCTCCACACGACAGGGGGACGATGGCTACACCTTC
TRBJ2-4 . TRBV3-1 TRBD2 CATRTSGGDIQYF TGTGCCACCAGGACTAGCGGTGGGGACATTCAGTACTTC
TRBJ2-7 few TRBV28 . CASSLDGAGYF TGTGCCAGCAGCCTGGACGGCGCGGGGTACTTC
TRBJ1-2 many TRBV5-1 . CASSDRGGNYGYTF TGCGCCAGCAGCGACCGGGGGGGCAACTATGGCTACACCTTC